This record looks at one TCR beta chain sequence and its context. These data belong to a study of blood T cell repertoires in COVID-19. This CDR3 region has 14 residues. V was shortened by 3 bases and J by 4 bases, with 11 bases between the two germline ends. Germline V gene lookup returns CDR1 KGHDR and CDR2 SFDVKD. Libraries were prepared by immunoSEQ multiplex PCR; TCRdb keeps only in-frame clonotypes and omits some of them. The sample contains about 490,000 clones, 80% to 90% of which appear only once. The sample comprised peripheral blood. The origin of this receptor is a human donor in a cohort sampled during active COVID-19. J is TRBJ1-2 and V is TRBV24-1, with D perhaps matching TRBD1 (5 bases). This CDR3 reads CATSDPGESYGYTF. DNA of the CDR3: TGTGCCACCAGTGATCCGGGGGAATCCTATGGCTACACCTTC.